This is a list of T cell receptor beta chains from one sample in a study of cytomegalovirus exposure and HLA in healthy donors. Only in-frame clones appear in the TCRdb table, and some are missing; sequencing was by immunoSEQ multiplex PCR. The sample carries roughly 250,000 clones, about 80% recorded once. The sample comprised PBMCs. These receptors originate from a girl aged 2-10 years in good health and CMV-seronegative. The conserved cysteine and the conserved F or W are not part of the CDR3 here. The order of the fields is CDR3 length, V gene, J gene, CDR3 protein.

len: 13; v_gene: TRBV18; j_gene: TRBJ2-1; CDR3aa: ASSPGSSLVNEQF
len: 11; v_gene: TRBV6-5; j_gene: TRBJ2-7; CDR3aa: ASSTRDRYEQY
len: 13; v_gene: TRBV5-4; j_gene: TRBJ2-3; CDR3aa: ASSTGTSGRDTQY
len: 11; v_gene: TRBV18; j_gene: TRBJ1-5; CDR3aa: ASSPGEGQPQH
len: 14; v_gene: TRBV11-2; j_gene: TRBJ2-4; CDR3aa: ASSLRYRDRANFQY
len: 11; v_gene: TRBV19; j_gene: TRBJ1-6; CDR3aa: ATTGAFGSPLH
len: 14; v_gene: TRBV7-9; j_gene: TRBJ2-5; CDR3aa: ASSLSGGRWGETQY
len: 12; v_gene: TRBV10-2; j_gene: TRBJ2-2; CDR3aa: ASRVLSGTGELF
len: 14; v_gene: TRBV6-1; j_gene: TRBJ1-5; CDR3aa: ASSERIGGHNQPQH
len: 9; v_gene: TRBV30; j_gene: TRBJ1-2; CDR3aa: AWGRDGLLK
len: 13; v_gene: TRBV27; j_gene: TRBJ1-5; CDR3aa: ASSLSGTGNQPQH
len: 9; v_gene: TRBV14; j_gene: TRBJ1-4; CDR3aa: ASSDRDRGT
len: 12; v_gene: TRBV7-7; j_gene: TRBJ2-5; CDR3aa: ASSLVDPTGTQY
len: 10; v_gene: TRBV29-1; j_gene: TRBJ1-1; CDR3aa: SVLKGDTEAF
len: 13; v_gene: TRBV27; j_gene: TRBJ1-6; CDR3aa: ASSADRGLNSPLH
len: 14; v_gene: TRBV4-2; j_gene: TRBJ2-1; CDR3aa: ASSQVGASGVNEQF
len: 12; v_gene: TRBV18; j_gene: TRBJ1-3; CDR3aa: ASSTGVAGNTIY
len: 15; v_gene: TRBV2; j_gene: TRBJ2-2; CDR3aa: ATRRARLLANTGELF
len: 14; v_gene: TRBV6-6; j_gene: TRBJ1-2; CDR3aa: ASSYERGPSISGYT
len: 14; v_gene: TRBV6-5; j_gene: TRBJ2-7; CDR3aa: ASSYRTSGTAYEQY
len: 13; v_gene: TRBV7-8; j_gene: .; CDR3aa: ASSAPGQGAYEQY
len: 16; v_gene: TRBV12-5; j_gene: TRBJ1-1; CDR3aa: ASGFTIGPQGMNTEAF
len: 14; v_gene: TRBV9; j_gene: TRBJ2-3; CDR3aa: ASSASGRVSTDTQY
len: 14; v_gene: TRBV4-1; j_gene: TRBJ1-1; CDR3aa: ASSPIRQGAYTEAF
len: 12; v_gene: TRBV2; j_gene: TRBJ1-1; CDR3aa: ASSPPGQVTEAF
len: 10; v_gene: TRBV11-1; j_gene: TRBJ2-2; CDR3aa: AARGNTGELF
len: 14; v_gene: TRBV4-2; j_gene: TRBJ1-2; CDR3aa: ASSQAYPDRACGYT
len: 13; v_gene: TRBV27; j_gene: TRBJ2-7; CDR3aa: ASSPRTSGSYEQY
len: 12; v_gene: TRBV6-5; j_gene: TRBJ1-1; CDR3aa: ASSYSEGGTEAF
len: 12; v_gene: TRBV6-5; j_gene: TRBJ1-3; CDR3aa: ASRDRGAGNTIY
len: 12; v_gene: TRBV19; j_gene: TRBJ1-2; CDR3aa: ASTLTGANYGYT
len: 14; v_gene: TRBV11-2; j_gene: TRBJ1-2; CDR3aa: ASSFTTGTSSYGYT
len: 13; v_gene: TRBV9; j_gene: TRBJ2-5; CDR3aa: ASSAPRGGLETQY
len: 9; v_gene: TRBV28; j_gene: .; CDR3aa: ASSSNYEQY
len: 9; v_gene: TRBV13; j_gene: TRBJ1-1; CDR3aa: ASSRVTEAF
len: 12; v_gene: TRBV7-7; j_gene: TRBJ2-7; CDR3aa: ASSLARGYNEQY
len: 12; v_gene: TRBV4-1; j_gene: TRBJ1-6; CDR3aa: ASSQDSSVSPLH
len: 16; v_gene: TRBV12-5; j_gene: TRBJ2-2; CDR3aa: ASGFFIRQGWQTGELF
len: 13; v_gene: TRBV2; j_gene: TRBJ1-5; CDR3aa: ASSVGTGGVQPQH
len: 9; v_gene: TRBV30; j_gene: TRBJ2-2; CDR3aa: AWSDTGELF
len: 10; v_gene: TRBV19; j_gene: TRBJ2-2; CDR3aa: ASKGEAGELF
len: 12; v_gene: TRBV18; j_gene: TRBJ1-6; CDR3aa: ASSPGDRVSPLH
len: 13; v_gene: TRBV18; j_gene: TRBJ2-3; CDR3aa: ASSSPPDRTDTQY
len: 11; v_gene: TRBV5-1; j_gene: TRBJ1-2; CDR3aa: ASSGDRANGYT
len: 15; v_gene: TRBV4-1; j_gene: TRBJ2-7; CDR3aa: ASSQEVIQGAAYEQY
len: 13; v_gene: TRBV5-1; j_gene: TRBJ2-5; CDR3aa: ASSPGARDQETQY
len: 13; v_gene: TRBV5-4; j_gene: TRBJ2-1; CDR3aa: ASSWVARGNNEQF
len: 13; v_gene: TRBV6-5; j_gene: TRBJ2-1; CDR3aa: ASSRRTSGSSEQF
len: 13; v_gene: TRBV27; j_gene: TRBJ1-5; CDR3aa: ASSPREYSNQPQH
len: 12; v_gene: TRBV5-8; j_gene: TRBJ1-5; CDR3aa: ASSFFQINQPQH
len: 14; v_gene: TRBV5-1; j_gene: TRBJ2-6; CDR3aa: ASRPRGLTGANVLT
len: 12; v_gene: TRBV27; j_gene: TRBJ2-1; CDR3aa: ASSLGRGGDEQF